These 10 T cell receptor beta chains were all obtained from the same sample, sequenced in a study of blood T cell repertoires in COVID-19. Some clones are missing from TCRdb's copy, which holds only in-frame ones; the method was immunoSEQ multiplex PCR. The sample contains 110,000 to 150,000 clones, about 83% of which appear only once. Sequencing was carried out using peripheral blood. The receptors stem from a woman aged 40 to 55 with acute or convalescent COVID-19.

J is TRBJ2-7 and V is TRBV9; weak D call: TRBD1 (6 bases). Germline lookup yields CDR1 SGDLS and CDR2 YYNGEE. The V end lost 0 bases, the J end lost 3 bases, and 10 bases lay between the germline ends. This CDR3 is 14 amino acids long. CDR3 protein: CASSVGAGDYEQYF. The CDR3 region has the DNA TGTGCCAGCAGCGTAGGAGCAGGGGACTACGAGCAGTACTTC.

The V gene is TRBV19, the J gene TRBJ1-4; 7 bases map to TRBD1. The CDR3 consists of 19 residues. The J segment lost 0 bases and the V segment lost 3 bases, leaving 13 bases of the junction unmatched. Germline V gives CDR1 LNHDA, CDR2 SQIVND (reference sequence). Here the CDR3 DNA reads TGTGCCAGTAGTATGAGCGGACGGACAGGTTTATCAACTAATGAAAAACTGTTTTTT. It specifies CASSMSGRTGLSTNEKLFF.

The gene calls are TRBV12-3 or TRBV12-4 and TRBJ1-1; perhaps TRBD1 as D (6 bases). V was pared by 10 bases and J by 6 bases, with 15 bases between. The CDR3 is 12 residues long. The CDR3 loop is CATHRARAEAFF. The CDR3 nucleotides are TGTGCCACCCACAGGGCGAGGGCTGAAGCTTTCTTT.

The chain employs TRBV6-2 or TRBV6-3 and TRBJ2-7; 9 bases match TRBD2. Germline V gene sequence: CDR1 MNHEY, CDR2 SVGEGT. Trimming at V came to 3 bases and at J to 1 base, leaving 4 bases not matched to a gene. This CDR3 has 15 residues. CDR3 in DNA: TGTGCCAGCAGTTATCCTAGCGGGGTGTCCTACGAGCAGTACTTC. Its protein is CASSYPSGVSYEQYF.

The sample holds a few counts of this clone. CDR3: CASSLGHGETQYF. The CDR3 bases are TGTGCCAGCAGCTTAGGGCACGGAGAGACCCAGTACTTC. The rearrangement uses TRBV7-3 and TRBJ2-5; no reliable D call. Germline CDR1 and CDR2: SGHTA and FQGTGA. The CDR3 is 13 residues long. Trimming removed 2 bases at V and 4 bases at J, with 8 bases between.

The CDR3: CATSRAGGLYEQYF. In DNA form, the CDR3 reads TGTGCCACCAGTCGCGCCGGAGGTCTCTACGAGCAGTACTTC. The rearrangement joins TRBV19 to TRBJ2-7; tentatively, D is TRBD2 (5 bases). V was clipped by 10 bases and J by 3 bases, with 19 bases between them. The germline gives CDR1 LNHDA, CDR2 SQIVND (reference sequence). The CDR3 has 14 residues.

This sequence joins TRBV11-2 and TRBJ1-4; D uncertain. Germline CDR1 SGHAT, CDR2 FQNNGV. The V end was cut by 2 bases, the J end by 5 bases, with 6 bases between. The CDR3 consists of 13 residues. The CDR3 DNA follows: TGTGCCAGCAGCTTAAGCCTGAATGAAAAACTGTTTTTT. This gives the protein CASSLSLNEKLFF.

The chain recombines TRBV11-2 with TRBJ2-3; 7 bases line up with TRBD2. The length of the CDR3 is 16 residues. V gave up 1 base and J gave up 5 bases; unmatched junction bases: 9. Germline V gives CDR1 SGHAT, CDR2 FQNNGV. The CDR3 sequence is CASSLAGLPGRDTQYF. The CDR3 DNA reads as TGTGCCAGCAGCTTAGCGGGACTACCCGGACGAGATACGCAGTATTTT.

This clone was counted once. The chain combines TRBV30 with TRBJ1-5; TRBD1 matches 9 bases. Trimming at V came to 3 bases and at J to 9 bases, leaving 15 bases not matched to a gene. CDR3 size: 16 residues. Per germline, CDR1 GTSNPN and CDR2 SVGIG (reference sequence). The chain's CDR3 is CAWSANENRGLRPQHF. The CDR3 DNA reads TGTGCCTGGAGCGCAAACGAAAACAGGGGGCTGAGGCCCCAGCATTTT.

The V and J genes are TRBV20-1 and TRBJ2-7; D is unresolved. The CDR3 consists of 15 residues. V was clipped by 3 bases and J by 2 bases, with 17 bases between them. Germline V gene lookup returns CDR1 DFQATT and CDR2 SNEGSKA (reference sequence). This CDR3 is CSASTRRQATYEQYF. The CDR3 coding sequence is TGCAGTGCTAGTACGCGAAGGCAGGCGACCTACGAGCAGTACTTC.